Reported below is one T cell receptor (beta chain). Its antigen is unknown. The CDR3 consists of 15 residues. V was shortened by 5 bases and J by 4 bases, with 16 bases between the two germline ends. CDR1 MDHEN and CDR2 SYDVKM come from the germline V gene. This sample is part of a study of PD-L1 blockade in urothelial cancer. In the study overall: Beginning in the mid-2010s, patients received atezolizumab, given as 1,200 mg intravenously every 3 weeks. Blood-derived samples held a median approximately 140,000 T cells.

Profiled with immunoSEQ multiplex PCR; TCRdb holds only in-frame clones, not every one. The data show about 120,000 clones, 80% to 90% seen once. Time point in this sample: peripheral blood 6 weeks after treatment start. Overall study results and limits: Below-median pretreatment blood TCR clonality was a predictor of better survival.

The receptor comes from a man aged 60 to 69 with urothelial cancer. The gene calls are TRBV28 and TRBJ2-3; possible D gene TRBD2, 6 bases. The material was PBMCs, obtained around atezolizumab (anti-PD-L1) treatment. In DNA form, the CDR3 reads TGTGCCAGCAGTCGGGAGCCGCGTGACCCAGATACGCAGTATTTT. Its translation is CASSREPRDPDTQYF.